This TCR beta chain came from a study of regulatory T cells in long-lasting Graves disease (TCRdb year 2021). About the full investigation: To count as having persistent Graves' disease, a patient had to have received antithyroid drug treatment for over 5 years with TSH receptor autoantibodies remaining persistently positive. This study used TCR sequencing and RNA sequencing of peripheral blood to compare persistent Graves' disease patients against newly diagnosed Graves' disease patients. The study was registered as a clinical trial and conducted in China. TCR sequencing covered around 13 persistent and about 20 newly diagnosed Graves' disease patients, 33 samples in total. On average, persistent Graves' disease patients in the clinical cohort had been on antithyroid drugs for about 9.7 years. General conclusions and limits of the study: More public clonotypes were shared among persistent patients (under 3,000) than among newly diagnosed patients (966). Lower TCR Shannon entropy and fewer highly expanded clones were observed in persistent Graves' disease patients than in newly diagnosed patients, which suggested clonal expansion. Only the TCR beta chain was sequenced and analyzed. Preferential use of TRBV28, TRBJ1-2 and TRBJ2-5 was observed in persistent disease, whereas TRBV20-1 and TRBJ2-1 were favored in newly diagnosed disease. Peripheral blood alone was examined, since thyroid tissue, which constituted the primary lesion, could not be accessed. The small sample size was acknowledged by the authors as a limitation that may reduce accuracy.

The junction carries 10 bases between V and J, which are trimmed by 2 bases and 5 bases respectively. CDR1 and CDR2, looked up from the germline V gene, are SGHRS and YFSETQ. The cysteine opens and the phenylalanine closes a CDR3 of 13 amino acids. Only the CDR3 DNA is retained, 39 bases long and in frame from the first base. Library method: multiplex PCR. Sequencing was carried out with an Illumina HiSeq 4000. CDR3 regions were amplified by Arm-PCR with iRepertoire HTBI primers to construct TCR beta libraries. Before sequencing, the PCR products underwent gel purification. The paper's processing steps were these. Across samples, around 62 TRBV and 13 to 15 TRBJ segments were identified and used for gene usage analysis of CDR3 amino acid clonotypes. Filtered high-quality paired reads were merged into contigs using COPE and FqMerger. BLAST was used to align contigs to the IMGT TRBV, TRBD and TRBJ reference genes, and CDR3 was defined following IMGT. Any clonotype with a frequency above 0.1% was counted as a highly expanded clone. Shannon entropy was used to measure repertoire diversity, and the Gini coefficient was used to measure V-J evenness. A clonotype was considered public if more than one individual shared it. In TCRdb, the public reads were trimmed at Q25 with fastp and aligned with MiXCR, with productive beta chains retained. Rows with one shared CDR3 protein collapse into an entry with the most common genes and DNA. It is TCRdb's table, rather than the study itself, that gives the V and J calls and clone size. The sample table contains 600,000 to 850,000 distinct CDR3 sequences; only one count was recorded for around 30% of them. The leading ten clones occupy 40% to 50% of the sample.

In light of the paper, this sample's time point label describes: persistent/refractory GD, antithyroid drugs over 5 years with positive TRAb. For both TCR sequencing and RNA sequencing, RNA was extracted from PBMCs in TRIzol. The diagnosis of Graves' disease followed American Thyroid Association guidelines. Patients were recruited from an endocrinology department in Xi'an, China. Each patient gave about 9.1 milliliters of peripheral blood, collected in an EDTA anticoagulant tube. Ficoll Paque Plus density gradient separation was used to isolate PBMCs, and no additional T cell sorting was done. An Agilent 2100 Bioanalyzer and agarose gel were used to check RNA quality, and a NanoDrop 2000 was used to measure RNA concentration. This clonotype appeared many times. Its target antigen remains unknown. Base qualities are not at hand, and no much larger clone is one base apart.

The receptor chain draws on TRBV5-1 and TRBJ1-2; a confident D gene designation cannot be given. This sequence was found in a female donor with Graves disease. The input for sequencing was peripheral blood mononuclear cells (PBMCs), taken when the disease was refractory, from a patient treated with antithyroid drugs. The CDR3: CASSLDPAYGYTF. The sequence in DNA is TGCGCCAGCAGCTTAGACCCGGCGTATGGCTACACCTTC.